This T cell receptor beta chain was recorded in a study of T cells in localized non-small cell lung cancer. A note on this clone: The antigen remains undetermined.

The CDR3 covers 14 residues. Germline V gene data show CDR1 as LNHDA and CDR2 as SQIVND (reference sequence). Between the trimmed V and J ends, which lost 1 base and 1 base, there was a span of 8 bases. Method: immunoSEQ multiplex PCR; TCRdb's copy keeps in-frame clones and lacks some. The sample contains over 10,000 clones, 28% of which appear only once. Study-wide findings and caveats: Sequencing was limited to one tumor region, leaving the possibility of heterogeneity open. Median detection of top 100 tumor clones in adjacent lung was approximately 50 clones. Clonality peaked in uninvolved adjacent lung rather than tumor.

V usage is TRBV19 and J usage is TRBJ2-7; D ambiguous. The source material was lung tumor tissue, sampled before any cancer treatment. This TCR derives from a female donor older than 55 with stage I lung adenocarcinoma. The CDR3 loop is CASSIVLDSYEQYF. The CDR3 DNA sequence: TGTGCCAGTAGTATAGTTCTGGATTCCTACGAGCAGTACTTC.